One sample yielded the 18 T cell receptor beta chains listed below, sequenced in a study of breast tumors, draining lymph nodes, adjacent tissues (dated by TCRdb to between 2015 and 2016). The receptor library was made with multiplex PCR. The instrument was an Illumina HiSeq 2000. TCRdb itself trimmed the public reads at Q25 with fastp, ran MiXCR and retained productive beta chains. Rows matching on CDR3 protein sequence are summarized as one entry with the most common DNA and genes. Counted in this sample were some 65,000 distinct CDR3 sequences; about 40% of them appeared once. Of the sample, more than 7.5% is held by the ten largest clones. Sequencing input: breast tumor tissue. Receptor source: a female donor with breast cancer. Some clones in this sample may be carry-over from other donors' samples.

This clonotype was seen many times. This chain links TRBV4-1 with TRBJ1-2; D is undetermined. Germline V gene lookup returns CDR1 MGHRA and CDR2 YSYEKL. The V gene lost 1 base and the J gene lost 2 bases, with 11 bases spanning the gap. The CDR3 totals 15 residues. CDR3 loop: CASSQGFGLNYGYTF. DNA of the CDR3: TGCGCCAGCAGCCAAGGATTCGGGTTAAACTATGGCTACACCTTC.

In its sample, this clonotype was seen many times. This chain uses TRBV7-8 with TRBJ1-3, with 9 positions matching TRBD1. V shed 5 bases, J shed 0 bases, and the junction held 8 bases outside the gene matches. The germline V gene encodes CDR1 SGHVS and CDR2 FQNEAQ. The CDR3 is 17 amino acids. The CDR3 region is CASSQGTGSYSGNTIYF. The CDR3 coding sequence is TGTGCCAGCAGCCAGGGGACAGGGAGTTACTCTGGAAACACCATATATTTT.

This clonotype was counted only a few times. V gene TRBV5-1 combines with J gene TRBJ1-1; no definite D call. The CDR3 consists of 14 residues. Germline loops: CDR1 SGHRS, CDR2 YFSETQ. The V end lost 6 bases, the J end lost 4 bases, and 16 bases lay between the germline ends. The CDR3 reads CASIPAGRPTEAFF. CDR3 nucleotides: TGCGCCAGCATCCCGGCCGGGCGGCCCACTGAAGCTTTCTTT.

The table lists this clonotype with a few counts. The genes are TRBV25-1 and TRBJ1-1, with TRBD1 as a possible D gene (6 bases). CDR1 is MGHDK, CDR2 SYGVNS, per germline. This CDR3 has 12 residues. The V end was cut by 9 bases, the J end by 11 bases, with 19 bases between. The CDR3 coding sequence is TGTGCCAGTGGTAACAGGGTCGGGAGTGCTTTCTTT. As protein: CASGNRVGSAFF. The entire variable domain, with the rest obtained from reference TRBV25-1 and TRBJ1-1, is as follows: EADIYQTPRYLVIGTGKKITLECSQTMGHDKMYWYQQDPGMELHLIHYSYGVNSTEKGDLSSESTVSRIRTEHFPLTLESARPSHTSQYLCASGNRVGSAFFGQGTRLTVV.

The sample holds a few counts of this clonotype. The chain has TRBV15 and TRBJ1-6; no clear D gene. Germline V CDR1 and CDR2: LNHNV, YYDKDF (reference sequence). Deletions cut 3 bases from V and 10 bases from J, with 19 bases between. This CDR3 has 16 residues. CDR3: CATSSLEVGPSSPLHF. The CDR3 nucleotides read TGTGCCACCAGCAGCTTGGAGGTAGGGCCGTCGTCACCCCTCCACTTT.

This clonotype was detected only a few times. A much larger clone differs by one base, so this may be a read error. This chain connects TRBV5-4 to TRBJ2-7; weak D call: TRBD2 (5 bases). The CDR3 loop spans 15 amino acids. V was shortened by 4 bases and J by 2 bases, with 16 bases between the two germline ends. CDR1 SGHNT and CDR2 YYREEE come from the germline V gene (reference sequence). The CDR3 nucleotides are TGTGCCAGCAGCCCCCGTCCAGCGGTTCCCTACGAGCAGTACTTC. Its protein product is CASSPRPAVPYEQYF.

This clonotype appeared many times. The gene calls are TRBV19 and TRBJ2-2; 11 bases align to TRBD1. V dropped 5 bases and J dropped 5; count of bases not matched to a gene: 7. CDR3 length equals 16 residues. Germline V CDR1 and CDR2: LNHDA, SQIVND (reference sequence). This CDR3 reads CASSGLRDRGTGELFF. The DNA of the CDR3 is TGTGCCAGTAGTGGACTCCGGGACAGGGGGACCGGGGAGCTGTTTTTT.

This clonotype is medium-sized by share. V and J are TRBV10-3 and TRBJ2-1; D is possibly TRBD1 or TRBD2 (5 bases each). Germline V gives CDR1 ENHRY, CDR2 SYGVKD. CDR3 length equals 14 residues. Between the trimmed V and J ends, which lost 7 bases and 1 base, there was a span of 11 bases. The CDR3 DNA sequence: TGTGCCATCATTAGAGGGGATTCCTACAATGAGCAGTTCTTC. Amino acids: CAIIRGDSYNEQFF.

This sequence joins TRBV19 and TRBJ2-3; D is perhaps TRBD1 or TRBD2 (6 bases each). Germline V gene lookup returns CDR1 LNHDA and CDR2 SQIVND (reference sequence). This CDR3 contains 13 residues. Between the trimmed V and J ends, which lost 7 bases and 11 bases, there was a span of 19 bases. The CDR3 nucleotides are TGTGCCAGTAAGAGGGGGGCCGGGAATGAGCAGTATTTT. Its protein product is CASKRGAGNEQYF. Full variable domain (rest looked up from reference TRBV19 and TRBJ2-3): DGGITQSPKYLFRKEGQNVTLSCEQNLNHDAMYWYRQDPGQGLRLIYYSQIVNDFQKGDIAEGYSVSREKKESFPLTVTSAQKNPTAFYLCASKRGAGNEQYFGPGTRLTVL.

Only a few counts were recorded for this clonotype. The chain is built from TRBV4-1 and TRBJ2-4; TRBD1 is a possible D gene (6 bases). The CDR3 has 15 residues. Per germline, CDR1 MGHRA and CDR2 YSYEKL. V dropped 3 bases and J dropped 2 bases, with 11 bases sitting between them. The CDR3 DNA sequence: TGCGCCAGCAGCCACTACAGGGATCCCAAAAACATTCAGTACTTC. Protein: CASSHYRDPKNIQYF.

The chain couples TRBV15 to TRBJ2-2; D gene ambiguous. The germline V gene has CDR1 LNHNV and CDR2 YYDKDF (reference sequence). Trimming shortened V by 7 bases and J by 6 bases, and 12 bases separated the two germline ends. The CDR3 totals 13 residues. The chain's CDR3 is CATNPDLSGELFF. The CDR3 nucleotides are TGTGCCACCAACCCGGATTTGTCCGGGGAGCTGTTTTTT.

This clonotype was detected ten times or more. J is TRBJ2-7 and V is TRBV5-8; TRBD2 might be the D (5 bases). The V end lost 0 bases, the J end lost 0 bases, and 25 bases lay between the germline ends. CDR3 length: 20 amino acids. CDR1 is SGHTS, CDR2 YDEGEE, per germline. CDR3 DNA sequence: TGTGCCAGCAGCTTGGCCTTCGTTTTCTTGGAAGATCGGGGCTCCTACGAGCAGTACTTC. The encoded protein is CASSLAFVFLEDRGSYEQYF.

This clonotype was seen many times. A much larger clone differs by one base, so this may be a read error. The rearrangement joins TRBV20-1 to TRBJ2-7, with D possibly TRBD1 on 5 matching bases. The CDR3 is 14 amino acids. Germline V gene sequence: CDR1 DFQATT, CDR2 SNEGSKA (reference sequence). V gave up 5 bases and J gave up 6 bases, with 20 bases separating them. The chain's CDR3 is CSAGGTSGASEQYF. CDR3 sequence (DNA): TGCAGTGCTGGCGGCACGTCTGGGGCCTCCGAGCAGTACTTC.

This chain connects TRBV5-1 to TRBJ1-6; 11 nucleotides align to TRBD1. The CDR3 has 16 residues. The J segment lost 10 bases and the V segment lost 5 bases, leaving 11 bases of the junction unmatched. Germline V gives CDR1 SGHRS, CDR2 YFSETQ. This CDR3 is CASRRSRTGGRSPLHF. CDR3 nucleotide sequence: TGCGCCAGCAGACGCAGTCGGACAGGGGGCCGATCACCCCTCCACTTT.

In regard to this clonotype: This sequence may be a read error, since a much larger clone differs from it by one base. Since no conserved phenylalanine or tryptophan closes the CDR3, a read error is the likely cause. The chain employs TRBV7-2 and TRBJ2-7; D not certain. Germline V gives CDR1 SGHTA, CDR2 FQGNSA. This CDR3 has 15 amino acids. V was pared by 8 bases and J by 1 base, with 18 bases between. CDR3 residues: CASSRAGYPSYEQYS. The CDR3 DNA is TGTGCCAGCTCAAGAGCCGGGTATCCTTCCTACGAGCAGTACTCC.

In regard to this clonotype: It may be a read error: a sequence one base away is much more abundant. The V gene is TRBV4-2, the J gene TRBJ2-7; unclear D gene. This CDR3 is 16 amino acids long. CDR1 and CDR2 from the germline V gene are LGHNA and YNFKEQ. The CDR3 DNA follows: TGTGCCAGCAGCCAAGGGCCCAACTTGGCCCTAAACGAGCAGTGCTTC. Amino acids: CASSQGPNLALNEQCF.

The chain carries TRBV7-9 and TRBJ2-1, with D perhaps given as TRBD1 or TRBD2 (6 bases each). The CDR3 loop spans 14 amino acids. Trimming cost V 9 bases and J 4 bases, with 16 bases left between them. Germline V gives CDR1 SEHNR, CDR2 FQNEAQ (reference sequence). The CDR3 nucleotides read TGTGCCAGTAGCCCACGGGGGCGGTACAATGAGCAGTTCTTC. Residues: CASSPRGRYNEQFF.

As concerns this clonotype: As the CDR3 is not closed by the conserved phenylalanine or tryptophan, this likely results from a read error. This sequence joins TRBV5-1 and TRBJ1-2; D is possibly TRBD1 (6 bases). This CDR3 spans 14 amino acids. Trimming removed 4 bases at V and 7 bases at J, with 17 bases between. Germline assignment: CDR1 SGHRS and CDR2 YFSETQ. The CDR3 protein is CASSRLGGGGGYTS. DNA for the CDR3: TGCGCCAGCAGCCGCCTTGGGGGGGGCGGTGGCTACACCTCC.